This T cell receptor beta chain was observed in a study of shared clonotypes between healthy human individuals. Produced via immunoSEQ multiplex PCR; TCRdb's table is partial and in-frame only. The data hold about 1 million clones, with roughly 80% observed a single time. V shed 6 bases and J shed 1 base, with 12 bases lying between them. CDR1 LNHDA and CDR2 SQIVND come from the germline V gene (reference sequence). The CDR3 runs to 14 residues. Sequenced material: memory CD4+ T cells sorted from blood. The sample's subset: CD45RA-negative fraction. The receptor was isolated from a man aged 18-30 years in good health. V is TRBV19 and J is TRBJ1-1; tentative D call: TRBD1 (6 bases). This CDR3 reads CASRTTGQNTEAFF. As DNA, the CDR3 is TGTGCCAGTAGAACCACGGGACAGAACACTGAAGCTTTCTTT. The variable domain in full, completed from reference TRBV19 and TRBJ1-1, reads DGGITQSPKYLFRKEGQNVTLSCEQNLNHDAMYWYRQDPGQGLRLIYYSQIVNDFQKGDIAEGYSVSREKKESFPLTVTSAQKNPTAFYLCASRTTGQNTEAFFGQGTRLTVV.